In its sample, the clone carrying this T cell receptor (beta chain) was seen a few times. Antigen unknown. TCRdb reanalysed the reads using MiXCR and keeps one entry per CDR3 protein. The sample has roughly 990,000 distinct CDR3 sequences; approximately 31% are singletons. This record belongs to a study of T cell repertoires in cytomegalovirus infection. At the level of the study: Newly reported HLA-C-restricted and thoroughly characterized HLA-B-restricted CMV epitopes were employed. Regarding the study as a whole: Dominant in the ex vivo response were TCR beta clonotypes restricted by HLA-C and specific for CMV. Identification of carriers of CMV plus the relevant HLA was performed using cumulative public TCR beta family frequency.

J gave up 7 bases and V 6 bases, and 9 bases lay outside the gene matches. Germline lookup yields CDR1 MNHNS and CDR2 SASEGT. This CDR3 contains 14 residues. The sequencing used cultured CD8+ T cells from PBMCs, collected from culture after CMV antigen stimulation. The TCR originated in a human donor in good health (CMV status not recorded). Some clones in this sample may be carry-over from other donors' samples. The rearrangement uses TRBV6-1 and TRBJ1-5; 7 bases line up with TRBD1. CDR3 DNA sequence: TGTGCCAGCAGGGACCAGACAGGGTCCCAGCCCCAGCATTTT. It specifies CASRDQTGSQPQHF.